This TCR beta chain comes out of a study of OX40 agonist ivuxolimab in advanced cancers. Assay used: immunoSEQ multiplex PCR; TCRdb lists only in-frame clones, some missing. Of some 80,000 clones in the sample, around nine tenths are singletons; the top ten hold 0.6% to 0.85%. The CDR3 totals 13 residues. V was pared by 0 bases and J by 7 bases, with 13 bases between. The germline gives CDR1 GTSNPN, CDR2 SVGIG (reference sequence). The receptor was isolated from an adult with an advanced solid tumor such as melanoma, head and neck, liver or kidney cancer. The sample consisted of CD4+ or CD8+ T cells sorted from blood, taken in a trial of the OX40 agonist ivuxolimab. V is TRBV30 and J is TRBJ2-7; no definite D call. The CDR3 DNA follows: TGTGCCTGGAGTGTATTGAGCCCCGGTGAGCAGTACTTC. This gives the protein CAWSVLSPGEQYF.